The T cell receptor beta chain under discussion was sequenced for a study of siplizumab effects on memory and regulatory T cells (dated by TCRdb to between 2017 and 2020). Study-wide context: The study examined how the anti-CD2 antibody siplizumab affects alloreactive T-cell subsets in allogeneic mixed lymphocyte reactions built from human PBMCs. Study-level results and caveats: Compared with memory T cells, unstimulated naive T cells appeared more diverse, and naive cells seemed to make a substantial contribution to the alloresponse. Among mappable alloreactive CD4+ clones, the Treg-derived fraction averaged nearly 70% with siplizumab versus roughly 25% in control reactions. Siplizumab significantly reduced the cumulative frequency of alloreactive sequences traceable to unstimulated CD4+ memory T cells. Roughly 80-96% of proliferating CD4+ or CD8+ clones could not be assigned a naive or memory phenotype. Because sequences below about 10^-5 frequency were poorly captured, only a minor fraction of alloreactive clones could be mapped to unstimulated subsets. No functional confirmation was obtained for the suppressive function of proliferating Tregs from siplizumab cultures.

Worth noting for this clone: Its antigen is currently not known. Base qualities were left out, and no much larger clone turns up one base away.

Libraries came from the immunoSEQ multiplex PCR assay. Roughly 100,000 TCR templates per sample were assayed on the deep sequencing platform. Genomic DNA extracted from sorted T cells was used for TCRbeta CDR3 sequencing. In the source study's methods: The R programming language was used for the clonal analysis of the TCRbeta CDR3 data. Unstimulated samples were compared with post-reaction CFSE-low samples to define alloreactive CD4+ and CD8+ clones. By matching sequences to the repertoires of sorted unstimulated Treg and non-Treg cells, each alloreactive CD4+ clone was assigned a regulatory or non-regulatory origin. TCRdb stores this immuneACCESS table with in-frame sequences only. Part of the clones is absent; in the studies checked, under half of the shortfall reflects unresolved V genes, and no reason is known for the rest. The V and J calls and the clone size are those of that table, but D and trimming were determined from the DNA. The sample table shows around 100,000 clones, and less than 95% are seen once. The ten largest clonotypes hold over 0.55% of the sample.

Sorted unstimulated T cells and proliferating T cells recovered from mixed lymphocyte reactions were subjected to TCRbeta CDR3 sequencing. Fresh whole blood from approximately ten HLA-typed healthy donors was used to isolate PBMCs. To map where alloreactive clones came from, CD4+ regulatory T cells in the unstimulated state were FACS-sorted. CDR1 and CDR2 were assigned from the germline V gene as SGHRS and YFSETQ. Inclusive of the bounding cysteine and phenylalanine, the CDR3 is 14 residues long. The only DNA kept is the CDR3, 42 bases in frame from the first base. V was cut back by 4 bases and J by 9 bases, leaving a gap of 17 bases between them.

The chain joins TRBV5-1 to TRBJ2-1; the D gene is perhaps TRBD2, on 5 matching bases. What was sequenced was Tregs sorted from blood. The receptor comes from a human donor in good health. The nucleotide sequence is TGCGCCAGCAGCATAGCTACCCTCGGGGTTGAGCAGTTCTTC. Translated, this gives CASSIATLGVEQFF.